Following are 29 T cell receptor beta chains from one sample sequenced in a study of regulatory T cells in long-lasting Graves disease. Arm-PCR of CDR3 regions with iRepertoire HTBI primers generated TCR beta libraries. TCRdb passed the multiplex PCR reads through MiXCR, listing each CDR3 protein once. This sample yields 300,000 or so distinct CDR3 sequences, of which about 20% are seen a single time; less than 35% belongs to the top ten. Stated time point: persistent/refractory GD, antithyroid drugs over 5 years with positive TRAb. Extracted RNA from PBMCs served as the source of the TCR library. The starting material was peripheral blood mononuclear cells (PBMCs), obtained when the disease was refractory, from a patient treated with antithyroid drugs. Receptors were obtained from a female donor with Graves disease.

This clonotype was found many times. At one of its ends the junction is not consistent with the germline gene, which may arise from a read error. The CDR3 spells CASRGSGNPEAFF. In DNA, the CDR3 is TGCGCCAGCAGGGGCTCAGGGAACCCTGAAGCTTTCTTT. The gene calls are TRBV5-1 and TRBJ1-1, with D possibly matching TRBD1 (5 bases). The CDR3 has 13 residues. Per the germline V gene, CDR1 is SGHRS and CDR2 is YFSETQ.

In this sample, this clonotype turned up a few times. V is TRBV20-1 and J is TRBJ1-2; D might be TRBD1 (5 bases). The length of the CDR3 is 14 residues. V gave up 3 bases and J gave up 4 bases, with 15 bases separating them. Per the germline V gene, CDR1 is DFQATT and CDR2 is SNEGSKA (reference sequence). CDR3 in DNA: TGCAGTGCTAGTATCAGCCAGGGAAGCTATGGCTACACCTTC. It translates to CSASISQGSYGYTF.

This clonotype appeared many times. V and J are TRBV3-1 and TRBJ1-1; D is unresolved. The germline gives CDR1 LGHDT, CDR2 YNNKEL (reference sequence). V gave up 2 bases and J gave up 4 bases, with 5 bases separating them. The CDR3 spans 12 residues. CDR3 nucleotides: TGTGCCAGCAGCCAAAGTAGCACTGAAGCTTTCTTT. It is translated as CASSQSSTEAFF.

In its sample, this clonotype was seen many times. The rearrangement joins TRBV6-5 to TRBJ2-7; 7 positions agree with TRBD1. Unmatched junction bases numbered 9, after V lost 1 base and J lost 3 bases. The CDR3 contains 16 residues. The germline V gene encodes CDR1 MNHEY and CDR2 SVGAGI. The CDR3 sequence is CASSYFRAGTDYEQYF. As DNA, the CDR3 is TGTGCCAGCAGTTACTTCAGGGCCGGGACAGACTACGAGCAGTACTTC.

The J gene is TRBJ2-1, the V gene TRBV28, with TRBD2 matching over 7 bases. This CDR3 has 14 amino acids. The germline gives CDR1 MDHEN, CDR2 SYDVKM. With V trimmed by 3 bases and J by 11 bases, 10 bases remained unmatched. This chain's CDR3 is CASSLSSGLRQQFF. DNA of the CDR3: TGTGCCAGCAGTTTGTCTAGCGGTCTCCGGCAGCAGTTCTTC.

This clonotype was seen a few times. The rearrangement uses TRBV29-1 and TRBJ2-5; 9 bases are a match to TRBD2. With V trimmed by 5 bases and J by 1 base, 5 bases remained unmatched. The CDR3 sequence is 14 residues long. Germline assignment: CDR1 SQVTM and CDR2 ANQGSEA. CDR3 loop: CSVLLAGIQETQYF. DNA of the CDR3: TGCAGCGTTTTGCTAGCGGGGATCCAAGAGACCCAGTACTTC.

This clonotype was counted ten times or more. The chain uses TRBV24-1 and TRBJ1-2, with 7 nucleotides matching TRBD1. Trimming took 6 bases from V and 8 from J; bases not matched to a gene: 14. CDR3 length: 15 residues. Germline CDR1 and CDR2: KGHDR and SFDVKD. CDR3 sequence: CATSPHSDRDVGYTF. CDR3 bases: TGTGCCACCAGTCCCCACTCTGACAGGGACGTCGGCTACACCTTC.

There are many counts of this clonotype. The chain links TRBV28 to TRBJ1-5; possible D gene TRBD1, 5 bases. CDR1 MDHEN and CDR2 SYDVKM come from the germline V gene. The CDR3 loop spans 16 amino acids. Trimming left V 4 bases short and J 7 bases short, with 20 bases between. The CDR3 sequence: CASSSAGQGVGQPQHF. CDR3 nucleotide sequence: TGTGCCAGCAGTTCCGCCGGCCAGGGCGTGGGACAGCCCCAGCATTTT.

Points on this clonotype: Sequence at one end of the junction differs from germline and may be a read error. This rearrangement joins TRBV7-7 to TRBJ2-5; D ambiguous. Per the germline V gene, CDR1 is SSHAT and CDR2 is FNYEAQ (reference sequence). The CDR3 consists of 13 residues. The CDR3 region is CASSLVHQETQYF. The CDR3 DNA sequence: TGTGCTAGCAGCTTAGTCCACCAAGAGACCCAGTACTTC.

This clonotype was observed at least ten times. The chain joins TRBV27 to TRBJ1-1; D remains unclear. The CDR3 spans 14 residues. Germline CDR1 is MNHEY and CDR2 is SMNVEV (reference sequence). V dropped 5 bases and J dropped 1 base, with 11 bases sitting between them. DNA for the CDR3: TGTGCCAGCAGTCCACTGACTCAGAACACTGAAGCTTTCTTT. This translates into CASSPLTQNTEAFF.

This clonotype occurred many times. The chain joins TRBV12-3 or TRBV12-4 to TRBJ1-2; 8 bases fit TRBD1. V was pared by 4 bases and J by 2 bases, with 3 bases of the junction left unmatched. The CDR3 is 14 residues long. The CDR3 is CASSYGQGNYGYTF. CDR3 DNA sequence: TGTGCCAGCAGTTATGGACAGGGAAACTATGGCTACACCTTC.

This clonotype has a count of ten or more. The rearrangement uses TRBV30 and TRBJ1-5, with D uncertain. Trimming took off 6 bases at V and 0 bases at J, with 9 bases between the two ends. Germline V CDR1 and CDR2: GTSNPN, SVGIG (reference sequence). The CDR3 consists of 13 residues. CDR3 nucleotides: TGTGCCTGTGCAGTGGTTAGCAATCAGCCCCAGCATTTT. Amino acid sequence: CACAVVSNQPQHF.

The CDR3 coding sequence is TGCAGTGCTAGAGCCCTAGGGAAGCTCCATAACGAGCAGTACTTC. Protein sequence: CSARALGKLHNEQYF. The chain is built from TRBV20-1 and TRBJ2-7; D is unresolved. The CDR3 spans 15 residues. V was clipped by 1 base and J by 5 bases, with 18 bases between them. The V gene's germline CDR1 is DFQATT and CDR2 SNEGSKA (reference sequence).

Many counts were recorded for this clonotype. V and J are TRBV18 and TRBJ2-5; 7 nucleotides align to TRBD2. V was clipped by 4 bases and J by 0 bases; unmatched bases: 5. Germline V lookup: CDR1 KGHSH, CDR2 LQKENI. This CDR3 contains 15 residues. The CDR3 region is CASSQPGLYQETQYF. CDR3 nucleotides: TGTGCCAGCTCACAACCGGGACTATACCAAGAGACCCAGTACTTC.

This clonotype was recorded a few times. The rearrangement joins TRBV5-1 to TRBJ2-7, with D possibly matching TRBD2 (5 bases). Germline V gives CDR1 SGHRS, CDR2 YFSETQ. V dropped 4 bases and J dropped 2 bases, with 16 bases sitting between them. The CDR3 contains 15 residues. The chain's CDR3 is CASSLVTDGAYEQYF. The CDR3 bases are TGCGCCAGCAGCCTTGTAACGGACGGGGCCTACGAGCAGTACTTC.

DNA for the CDR3: TGTGCCAGCAGCTTTTGGCTAGCGGGAGGAAGAGGGACCCAGTACTTC. This codes for CASSFWLAGGRGTQYF. The chain employs TRBV11-3 and TRBJ2-5; TRBD2 matches at 11 bases. The germline CDR1 and CDR2 sequences are SGHNT and YENEEA. CDR3 size: 16 residues. V was pared by 3 bases and J by 7 bases, with 10 bases of the junction left unmatched.

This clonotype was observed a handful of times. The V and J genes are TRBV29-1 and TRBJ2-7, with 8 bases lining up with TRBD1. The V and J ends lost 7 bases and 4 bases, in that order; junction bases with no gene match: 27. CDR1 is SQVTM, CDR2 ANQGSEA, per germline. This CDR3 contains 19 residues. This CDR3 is CSARSYRPGTGSKGYEQYF. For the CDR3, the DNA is TGCAGCGCCCGTTCATACCGTCCCGGGACAGGATCTAAGGGATACGAGCAGTACTTC.

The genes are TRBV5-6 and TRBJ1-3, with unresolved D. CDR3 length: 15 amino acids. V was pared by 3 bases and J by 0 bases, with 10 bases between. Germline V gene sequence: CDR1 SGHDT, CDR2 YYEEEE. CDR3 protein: CASSSFWSSGNTIYF. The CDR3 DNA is TGTGCCAGCAGCTCCTTCTGGAGCTCTGGAAACACCATATATTTT. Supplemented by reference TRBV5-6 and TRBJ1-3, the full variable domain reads DAGVTQSPTHLIKTRGQQVTLRCSPKSGHDTVSWYQQALGQGPQFIFQYYEEEERQRGNFPDRFSGHQFPNYSSELNVNALLLGDSALYLCASSSFWSSGNTIYFGEGSWLTVV.

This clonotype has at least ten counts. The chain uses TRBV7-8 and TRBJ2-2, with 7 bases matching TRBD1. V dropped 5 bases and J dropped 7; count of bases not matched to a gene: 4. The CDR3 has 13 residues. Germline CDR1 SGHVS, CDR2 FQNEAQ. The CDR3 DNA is TGTGCCAGCAGCACAGGGGTGAGCGGGGAGCTGTTTTTT. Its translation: CASSTGVSGELFF.

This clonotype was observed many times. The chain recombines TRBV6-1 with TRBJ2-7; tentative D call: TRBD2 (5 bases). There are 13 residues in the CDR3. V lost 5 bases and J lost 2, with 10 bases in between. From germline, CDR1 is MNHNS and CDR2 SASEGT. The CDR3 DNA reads TGTGCCAGCAGTCGCGGACTTCCCTACGAGCAGTACTTC. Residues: CASSRGLPYEQYF.

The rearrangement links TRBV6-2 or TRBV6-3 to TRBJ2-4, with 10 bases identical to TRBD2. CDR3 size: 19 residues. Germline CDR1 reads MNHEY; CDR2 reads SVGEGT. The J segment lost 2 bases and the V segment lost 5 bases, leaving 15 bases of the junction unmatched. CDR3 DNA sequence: TGTGCCAGCAGTGGGATGTTTTTAGCGGGGGGCGGGTCCAAAAACATTCAGTACTTC. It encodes CASSGMFLAGGGSKNIQYF.

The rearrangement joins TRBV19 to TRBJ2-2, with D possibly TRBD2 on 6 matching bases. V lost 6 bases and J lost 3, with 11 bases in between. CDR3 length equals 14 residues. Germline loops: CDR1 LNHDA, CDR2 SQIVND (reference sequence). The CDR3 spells CASRGGTYTGELFF. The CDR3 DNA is TGTGCCAGTAGAGGCGGGACGTACACCGGGGAGCTGTTTTTT.

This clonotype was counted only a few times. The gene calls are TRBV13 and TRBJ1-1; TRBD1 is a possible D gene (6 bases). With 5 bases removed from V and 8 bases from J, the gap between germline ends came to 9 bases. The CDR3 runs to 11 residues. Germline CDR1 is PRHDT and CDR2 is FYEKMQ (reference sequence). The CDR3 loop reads CASSEGTEAFF. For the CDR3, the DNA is TGTGCCAGCAGCGAGGGGACAGAAGCTTTCTTT.

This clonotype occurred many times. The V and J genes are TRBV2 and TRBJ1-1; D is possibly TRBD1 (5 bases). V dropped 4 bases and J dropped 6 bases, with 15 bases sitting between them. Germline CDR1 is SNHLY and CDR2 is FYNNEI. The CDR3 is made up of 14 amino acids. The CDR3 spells CASSVLTPGSEAFF. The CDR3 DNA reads TGTGCCAGCAGTGTGTTGACGCCAGGGTCTGAAGCTTTCTTT.

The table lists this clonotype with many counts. CDR3 in DNA: TGCAGTGCTTCGATAGGGACAGGGAGCGGCCGAAATGAAAAACTGTTTTTT. Translating it yields CSASIGTGSGRNEKLFF. This rearrangement joins TRBV20-1 to TRBJ1-4; 9 nucleotides align to TRBD1. With V trimmed by 5 bases and J by 5 bases, 15 bases remained unmatched. CDR1 is DFQATT and CDR2 is SNEGSKA in the germline V gene (reference sequence). This CDR3 has 17 amino acids.

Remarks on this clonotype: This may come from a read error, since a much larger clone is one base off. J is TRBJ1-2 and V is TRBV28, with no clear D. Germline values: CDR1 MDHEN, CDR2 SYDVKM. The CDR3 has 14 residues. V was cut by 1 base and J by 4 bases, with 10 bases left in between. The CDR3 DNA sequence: TGTGCCAGCAGTTTATCTGGACTAAGCTATGGCTACACCTTC. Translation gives CASSLSGLSYGYTF.

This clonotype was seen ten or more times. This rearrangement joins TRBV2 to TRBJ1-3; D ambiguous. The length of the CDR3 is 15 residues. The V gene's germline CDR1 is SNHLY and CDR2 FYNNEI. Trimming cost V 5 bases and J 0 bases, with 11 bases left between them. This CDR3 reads CASSTGLSSGNTIYF. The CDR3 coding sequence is TGTGCCAGCAGTACCGGACTGTCCTCTGGAAACACCATATATTTT.

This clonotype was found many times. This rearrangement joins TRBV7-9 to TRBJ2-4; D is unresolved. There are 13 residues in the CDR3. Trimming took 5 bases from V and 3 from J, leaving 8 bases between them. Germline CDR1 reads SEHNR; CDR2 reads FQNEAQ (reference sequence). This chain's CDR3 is CASSDSYKNIQYF. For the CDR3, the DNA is TGTGCCAGCAGCGACTCGTACAAAAACATTCAGTACTTC.

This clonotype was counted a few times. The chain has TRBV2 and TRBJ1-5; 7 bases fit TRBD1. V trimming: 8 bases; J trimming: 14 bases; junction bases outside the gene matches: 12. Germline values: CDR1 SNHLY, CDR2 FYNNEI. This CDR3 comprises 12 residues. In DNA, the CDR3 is TGTGCCAGCGGTACCGACAGGGAAAGGAAGCATTTT. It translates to CASGTDRERKHF.